A selection of T cell receptor beta chains follows, all from one sample in a study of T cells after yellow fever vaccination. TCRdb redid the calling of the 5' RACE reads with MiXCR, one entry per CDR3 protein. This sample yields 30,000 or so distinct CDR3 sequences, of which 5% to 8.5% are seen a single time; 22% belongs to the top ten. The specimen was PBMCs, either bulk or a sorted T-cell subset (CD4+, CD8+, memory, or dextramer-sorted; not recorded which), collected on the day of the first yellow fever vaccination. The source of these receptors is a man younger than 30 who received the YFV17D yellow fever vaccine. CDR3s include the opening cysteine and the closing phenylalanine or tryptophan. Each record gives: V gene, clone size, D gene, J gene, CDR3 protein, CDR3 DNA. The D gene is left open where the match is weak. A row's size may be missing; if present it is once, few, many or a size class.

TRBV28	many	NA	TRBJ1-1	CASSWIGGVEAFF	TGTGCCAGCAGTTGGATTGGAGGCGTTGAAGCTTTCTTT
TRBV18	many	TRBD1	TRBJ2-1	CASSPDRDEQFF	TGTGCCAGCTCGCCAGACAGGGATGAGCAGTTCTTC
TRBV6-5	many	TRBD1	TRBJ1-2	CASSTTGTGEGPYTF	TGTGCCAGCAGCACCACCGGGACAGGGGAAGGACCTTACACCTTC
TRBV5-8	few	NA	TRBJ2-1	CASSLGTTKDDEQFF	TGTGCCAGCAGCTTGGGTACAACAAAGGACGATGAGCAGTTCTTC
TRBV20-1	many	NA	TRBJ2-4	CSATPASNGNREIQYF	TGCAGTGCTACCCCCGCCAGTAACGGGAATAGGGAGATTCAGTACTTC
TRBV4-1	many	TRBD1	TRBJ1-5	CASSQDWTQTGIYQPQHF	TGCGCCAGCAGCCAAGATTGGACGCAGACAGGGATCTATCAGCCCCAGCATTTT
TRBV5-6	NA	NA	TRBJ2-3	CASSLLAGSTDTQYF	TGTGCCAGCAGCTTACTCGCGGGGAGCACAGATACGCAGTATTTT
TRBV5-1	many	TRBD1	TRBJ1-4	CASSLPTGSNEKLFF	TGCGCCAGCAGCTTACCGACAGGGAGTAATGAAAAACTGTTTTTT
TRBV4-2	NA	TRBD2	TRBJ2-3	CASSQEGLAGTDTQYF	TGTGCCAGCAGCCAAGAGGGACTAGCGGGCACAGATACGCAGTATTTT
TRBV20-1	many	TRBD2	TRBJ2-5	CSALRGQETQYF	TGCAGTGCCCTGCGGGGGCAAGAGACCCAGTACTTC
TRBV19	few	NA	TRBJ1-1	CASKVGTHNTEAFF	TGTGCCAGTAAAGTTGGCACGCACAACACTGAAGCTTTCTTT
TRBV2	many	TRBD2	TRBJ2-3	CASRSGGDTDTQYF	TGTGCCAGCCGTAGCGGGGGGGACACAGATACGCAGTATTTT
TRBV3-1	many	NA	TRBJ2-1	CASSSFVVTNEQFF	TGTGCCAGCAGCTCTTTCGTGGTAACTAATGAGCAGTTCTTC
TRBV6-4	many	TRBD1	TRBJ1-5	CASSDGTGGNQPQHF	TGTGCCAGCAGTGACGGGACAGGGGGCAATCAGCCCCAGCATTTT
TRBV20-1	many	NA	TRBJ2-2	CSAPVAGNAGELFF	TGCAGTGCCCCGGTGGCGGGAAATGCCGGGGAGCTGTTTTTT
TRBV3-1	many	NA	TRBJ1-2	CATSFGNYGYTF	TGTGCCACCAGTTTCGGGAACTATGGCTACACCTTC
TRBV10-3	many	NA	TRBJ1-2	CAISESLWQGGGYTF	TGTGCCATCAGTGAGTCATTGTGGCAGGGCGGTGGCTACACCTTC
TRBV24-1	many	NA	TRBJ2-2	CATSRAGNTGELFF	TGTGCCACCAGTCGAGCTGGTAACACCGGGGAGCTGTTTTTT
TRBV20-1	many	NA	TRBJ1-2	CSAAQNYGYTF	TGCAGTGCTGCCCAAAACTATGGCTACACCTTC
TRBV6-4	many	NA	TRBJ1-1	CASSQRLSTEAFF	TGTGCCAGCAGTCAGCGTTTGAGCACTGAAGCTTTCTTT
TRBV7-3	NA	NA	TRBJ2-5	CASSVGVAGGETQYF	TGTGCCAGCAGCGTAGGGGTGGCGGGCGGGGAGACCCAGTACTTC
TRBV6-2/TRBV6-3	many	NA	TRBJ1-5	CASSPVISNQPQHF	TGTGCCAGCAGTCCGGTCATTAGCAATCAGCCCCAGCATTTT
TRBV7-2	many	TRBD2	TRBJ2-5	CASSLLAGLETQYF	TGTGCCAGCAGCTTACTAGCGGGGTTGGAGACCCAGTACTTC
TRBV29-1	many	NA	TRBJ2-5	CSGNSKETQYF	TGCAGCGGGAATTCGAAAGAGACCCAGTACTTC
TRBV6-5	many	NA	TRBJ2-1	CASSYSRGNEQFF	TGTGCCAGCAGTTATTCCCGCGGAAATGAGCAGTTCTTC
TRBV5-4	NA	NA	TRBJ2-1	CASSSPQVRSYNEQFF	TGTGCCAGCAGCTCCCCCCAGGTTCGGAGCTACAATGAGCAGTTCTTC
TRBV9	many	TRBD2	TRBJ2-1	CASSVAGGNTYNEQFF	TGTGCCAGCAGCGTAGCGGGGGGGAATACCTACAATGAGCAGTTCTTC
TRBV7-2	many	TRBD1	TRBJ1-5	CASSPGTGGGQPQHF	TGTGCCAGCAGCCCAGGGACAGGGGGCGGTCAGCCCCAGCATTTT
TRBV29-1	many	NA	TRBJ2-6	CSASRGGSHSSGANVLTF	TGCAGCGCCTCCCGGGGAGGCAGCCATAGTTCTGGGGCCAACGTCCTGACTTTC
TRBV5-1	many	NA	TRBJ2-1	CASSFGTNEQFF	TGCGCCAGCAGCTTCGGCACCAATGAGCAGTTCTTC
TRBV12-5	many	TRBD1	TRBJ1-5	CASGLGQGVQPQHF	TGTGCTAGTGGTCTGGGACAGGGGGTCCAGCCCCAGCATTTT